The present TCR beta chain was sequenced within a study of blood T cell repertoires in COVID-19. Across the study: Both acute and convalescent COVID-19 samples were obtained from the United States, Italy and Spain.

The V gene's germline CDR1 is SNHLY and CDR2 FYNNEI. V dropped 2 bases and J dropped 5 bases, with 15 bases sitting between them. The CDR3 length is 15 residues. Original handling: Amplification of reference gene primers provided the estimated nucleated cell counts. The method was immunoSEQ multiplex PCR; TCRdb's version includes in-frame clones alone and lacks a portion of them. For V, J and clone size, that table is used; D and trimming come from the DNA. The sample includes fewer than 250,000 clones, approximately 82% of them seen just once. The rearrangement uses TRBV2 and TRBJ1-2, with D tentatively TRBD1 (6 bases). The TCR sequence derives from a man aged 50 to 60 with active or convalescent COVID-19. Sequencing was carried out using peripheral blood. CDR3 nucleotide sequence: TGTGCCAGCAGTGAACAGGGGCGATCAGGTTATGGCTACACCTTC. It encodes CASSEQGRSGYGYTF.